These 19 T cell receptor beta chains share one sample of origin, sequenced in a study of shared clonotypes between healthy human individuals. Only in-frame clones appear in the TCRdb table, and some are missing; sequencing was by immunoSEQ multiplex PCR. The table shows approximately 1,500,000 clones, with about 98% occurring only once. Sample: naive CD4+ T cells sorted from blood. Subset defined: CD45RA+ positively selected. The receptors were sampled from a man aged 25 to 40 in good health.

The chain is built from TRBV2 and TRBJ1-4; no reliable D call. Germline CDR1 SNHLY, CDR2 FYNNEI. The V end was cut by 4 bases, the J end by 0 bases, with 6 bases between. The CDR3 runs to 14 residues. CDR3 bases: TGTGCCAGCAGTGGTGAGGCAACTAATGAAAAACTGTTTTTT. Translated: CASSGEATNEKLFF.

This chain joins TRBV28 and TRBJ2-1; TRBD2 matches at 7 bases. CDR3 length: 20 amino acids. The V gene's germline CDR1 is MDHEN and CDR2 SYDVKM. J gave up 0 bases and V 7 bases, and 21 bases lay outside the gene matches. CDR3 in amino acids: CASMRSGAVSSGSSYNEQFF. The CDR3, as DNA: TGTGCCAGCATGAGATCAGGCGCTGTTTCTAGCGGTAGCTCCTACAATGAGCAGTTCTTC.

This rearrangement joins TRBV10-3 to TRBJ2-7; no clear D gene. Germline CDR1 is ENHRY and CDR2 is SYGVKD. The V end was cut by 0 bases, the J end by 0 bases, with 9 bases between. The CDR3 is made up of 15 amino acids. The CDR3 reads CAISESGPSSYEQYF. In DNA form, the CDR3 reads TGTGCCATCAGTGAGTCAGGGCCGAGCTCCTACGAGCAGTACTTC.

This chain uses TRBV6-4 with TRBJ2-1; D not resolved. CDR3 length: 14 amino acids. Trimming took off 1 base at V and 0 bases at J, with 4 bases between the two ends. Germline V CDR1 and CDR2: MRHNA, SNTAGT. For the CDR3, the DNA is TGTGCCAGCAGTGACTACCCCTCCTACAATGAGCAGTTCTTC. Protein product: CASSDYPSYNEQFF.

The V and J genes are TRBV5-1 and TRBJ1-5; TRBD1 might be the D (5 bases). V was trimmed by 4 bases and J by 1 base, leaving 12 bases between them. The length of the CDR3 is 15 residues. The germline V gene has CDR1 SGHRS and CDR2 YFSETQ. The CDR3: CASSISGVSNQPQHF. CDR3 sequence (DNA): TGCGCCAGCAGCATTTCGGGGGTGAGCAATCAGCCCCAGCATTTT.

The rearrangement uses TRBV7-9 and TRBJ1-1; D call uncertain. From germline, CDR1 is SEHNR and CDR2 FQNEAQ (reference sequence). The CDR3 is 15 amino acids. Trimming took off 1 base at V and 3 bases at J, with 12 bases between the two ends. CDR3 in amino acids: CASSLVPERDTEAFF. CDR3 DNA: TGTGCCAGCAGCTTAGTTCCTGAGAGGGACACTGAAGCTTTCTTT.

CDR3 loop: CASSLLGTVGEAFF. The CDR3 DNA is TGTGCCAGCAGCTTATTGGGGACAGTCGGTGAAGCTTTCTTT. The chain carries TRBV11-2 and TRBJ1-1, with TRBD1 matching over 7 bases. CDR1 and CDR2 from the germline V gene are SGHAT and FQNNGV. The CDR3 length is 14 residues. J was trimmed by 7 bases and V by 2 bases; bases with no gene match: 7.

V gene TRBV11-2 combines with J gene TRBJ2-1, with D unclear. CDR1 SGHAT and CDR2 FQNNGV come from the germline V gene. The CDR3 has 14 amino acids. V was cut by 3 bases and J by 4 bases, with 10 bases left in between. DNA of the CDR3: TGTGCCAGCAGCTTGATATCCCTATACAATGAGCAGTTCTTC. The encoded protein is CASSLISLYNEQFF.

The rearrangement links TRBV5-1 to TRBJ1-1, with D possibly matching TRBD1 (6 bases). CDR1 SGHRS and CDR2 YFSETQ come from the germline V gene. V was clipped by 4 bases and J by 5 bases, with 21 bases between them. CDR3 length equals 16 residues. This CDR3 is CASSVGIRGIDTEAFF. In DNA, the CDR3 is TGCGCCAGCAGCGTGGGAATAAGGGGGATTGATACTGAAGCTTTCTTT.

This chain joins TRBV6-1 and TRBJ2-2, with 10 bases lining up with TRBD2. Germline CDR1 and CDR2: MNHNS and SASEGT. The CDR3 consists of 16 residues. The J segment lost 4 bases and the V segment lost 2 bases, leaving 4 bases of the junction unmatched. This CDR3 reads CASSEPSGRGTGELFF. The CDR3 coding sequence is TGTGCCAGCAGTGAACCCAGCGGGAGGGGCACCGGGGAGCTGTTTTTT.

Comment on this clone: The junction differs from germline at one of its ends, possibly a read error. V and J are TRBV5-4 and TRBJ2-1, with 11 bases aligning to TRBD1. The germline V gene encodes CDR1 SGHNT and CDR2 YYREEE (reference sequence). This CDR3 has 12 residues. The CDR3 nucleotides are TGTGCCAGCAGCCCAGGGACAGGGGGTAAAGTCTTC. Translating gives CASSPGTGGKVF.

This clone showed up just once. The rearrangement links TRBV7-9 to TRBJ2-7; D is unclear. CDR1 is SEHNR, CDR2 FQNEAQ, per germline (reference sequence). V was trimmed by 4 bases and J by 2 bases, leaving 21 bases between them. This CDR3 is built from 17 residues. As DNA, the CDR3 is TGTGCCAGCAGCTCGACTCCCCGCGGCAGTTCGCCCTACGAGCAGTACTTC. Translation gives CASSSTPRGSSPYEQYF.

The CDR3 nucleotides read TGCGCCAGCAGTGAGCCTCAGTGGTACTTGAACACTGAAGCTTTCTTT. Its translation is CASSEPQWYLNTEAFF. The chain joins TRBV10-2 to TRBJ1-1; D gene unclear. CDR1 and CDR2 (germline): WSHSY, SAAADI. V was cut by 2 bases and J by 0 bases, with 13 bases left in between. The length of the CDR3 is 16 residues.

The chain employs TRBV19 and TRBJ2-7, with D unclear. Germline V gene lookup returns CDR1 LNHDA and CDR2 SQIVND (reference sequence). The CDR3 loop spans 14 amino acids. Trimming removed 6 bases at V and 0 bases at J, with 12 bases between. The CDR3 DNA is TGTGCCAGTAGCCCGTACTGGAGCTCCTACGAGCAGTACTTC. The encoded protein is CASSPYWSSYEQYF.

The chain employs TRBV19 and TRBJ2-1, with 11 positions matching TRBD1. There are 16 residues in the CDR3. Germline V gene lookup returns CDR1 LNHDA and CDR2 SQIVND (reference sequence). J lost 4 bases, V lost 5 bases, and 7 bases had no gene match. The CDR3 protein is CASSFRTGGKYNEQFF. CDR3 DNA: TGTGCCAGTAGTTTTAGGACAGGGGGCAAATACAATGAGCAGTTCTTC.

The chain joins TRBV4-3 to TRBJ1-1; D remains ambiguous. Germline CDR1 and CDR2: LGHNA and YSLEER. This CDR3 has 15 residues. The V end was cut by 4 bases, the J end by 6 bases, with 18 bases between. Here the CDR3 DNA reads TGCGCCAGCAGCCTCCTAGGGTTCGCCGGCGCTGAAGCTTTCTTT. Translated: CASSLLGFAGAEAFF.

CDR3 region: CASSPQRRTYEQYF. The CDR3 DNA reads TGTGCCAGCTCACCACAACGGAGAACCTACGAGCAGTACTTC. The V call is TRBV18, the J call TRBJ2-7; D is ambiguous. CDR3 length: 14 amino acids. Germline V gives CDR1 KGHSH, CDR2 LQKENI. Trimming pared 1 base from V and 2 bases from J, leaving 9 bases between.

This clone occurred a few times. The chain employs TRBV29-1 and TRBJ1-5; 9 nucleotides line up with TRBD1. This CDR3 is 12 amino acids long. The germline V gene has CDR1 SQVTM and CDR2 ANQGSEA. Trimming removed 7 bases from V and 6 bases from J; junction bases left unmatched: 4. The CDR3 loop reads CSAMTGGQPQHF. CDR3 coding DNA: TGCAGCGCCATGACAGGGGGTCAGCCCCAGCATTTT. Using reference TRBV29-1 and TRBJ1-5 for the parts outside the CDR3, the full variable domain is SAVISQKPSRDICQRGTSLTIQCQVDSQVTMMFWYRQQPGQSLTLIATANQGSEATYESGFVIDKFPISRPNLTFSTLTVSNMSPEDSSIYLCSAMTGGQPQHFGDGTRLSIL.

The chain has TRBV28 and TRBJ1-5, with TRBD1 as a possible D gene (6 bases). This CDR3 has 15 amino acids. Looked up from germline, CDR1 is MDHEN and CDR2 is SYDVKM. The V gene lost 2 bases and the J gene lost 7 bases, with 15 bases spanning the gap. DNA for the CDR3: TGTGCCAGCAGTTTAATATCGGGACAAAAACAGCCCCAGCATTTT. This encodes CASSLISGQKQPQHF.